The 22 T cell receptor beta chains given below trace back to one sample, sequenced in a study of blood T cell repertoires in COVID-19. Data came from immunoSEQ multiplex PCR; TCRdb stores just in-frame clones and leaves some out. This table has tens of thousands of clones, 86% appearing once. Sequencing was done on a sample of peripheral blood. All receptors derive from a man aged 50 to 60 with active or convalescent COVID-19.

V usage is TRBV19 and J usage is TRBJ1-1, with 7 bases lining up with TRBD1. The CDR3 loop spans 14 amino acids. Germline values: CDR1 LNHDA, CDR2 SQIVND (reference sequence). V lost 3 bases to trimming and J lost 6 bases; unmatched junction nucleotides: 7. CDR3 coding DNA: TGTGCCAGTAGTATCGGGGTCAGGGGGGCTGAAGCTTTCTTT. Translation: CASSIGVRGAEAFF.

The chain employs TRBV19 and TRBJ1-4; no firm D call. CDR1 and CDR2 (germline): LNHDA, SQIVND (reference sequence). V was shortened by 6 bases and J by 3 bases, with 11 bases between the two germline ends. The CDR3 sequence is 14 residues long. The CDR3 loop is CASREGGSNEKLFF. In DNA form, the CDR3 reads TGTGCCAGTAGGGAGGGCGGATCTAATGAAAAACTGTTTTTT.

V and J are TRBV5-1 and TRBJ1-4; possibly TRBD1 for D (5 bases). With 7 bases removed from V and 7 bases from J, the gap between germline ends came to 17 bases. This CDR3 contains 14 residues. Germline V CDR1 and CDR2: SGHRS, YFSETQ. The CDR3 DNA reads TGCGCCAGCGGGGAGGGGACTTATATTGAAAAACTGTTTTTT. Amino acids: CASGEGTYIEKLFF.

The J gene is TRBJ1-6, the V gene TRBV27; D call uncertain. CDR1 is MNHEY and CDR2 is SMNVEV in the germline V gene (reference sequence). Trimming removed 4 bases from V and 10 bases from J, with 8 bases in between. There are 12 residues in the CDR3. CDR3 loop: CASSSRESPLHF. CDR3 nucleotide sequence: TGTGCCAGCAGTTCCCGGGAATCACCCCTCCACTTT.

The chain recombines TRBV19 with TRBJ2-7; 11 nucleotides agree with TRBD2. Trimming took 4 bases from V and 2 from J; bases not matched to a gene: 4. Germline-derived CDR1 and CDR2 are LNHDA and SQIVND (reference sequence). The CDR3 covers 15 residues. The CDR3 sequence is CASSTTSGGPYEQYF. In DNA, the CDR3 is TGTGCCAGTAGTACCACTAGCGGGGGTCCCTACGAGCAGTACTTC.

The rearrangement joins TRBV6-5 to TRBJ2-7, with D possibly matching TRBD2 (7 bases). The CDR3 runs 14 residues. V shed 7 bases and J shed 4 bases, with 17 bases lying between them. Germline loops: CDR1 MNHEY, CDR2 SVGAGI. CDR3 amino acids: CASIMGGGAYEQYF. The CDR3 coding sequence is TGTGCCAGCATCATGGGAGGGGGAGCGTACGAGCAGTACTTC.

The genes are TRBV3-1 (or the pseudogene TRBV3-2) and TRBJ1-2; TRBD1 agrees at 7 bases. With V trimmed by 1 base and J by 8 bases, 7 bases remained unmatched. This CDR3 is 14 amino acids long. CDR1 and CDR2 (germline): LGHDT, YNNKEL (reference sequence). CDR3 nucleotides: TGTGCCAGCAGCCAAGGATACAGGGGTTTGGGCTACACCTTC. Its translation is CASSQGYRGLGYTF.

This clone appeared a few times. The chain couples TRBV7-2 to TRBJ1-3; 11 nucleotides agree with TRBD1. CDR3 length: 15 amino acids. Trimming took 5 bases from V and 3 from J; bases not matched to a gene: 3. Germline lookup yields CDR1 SGHTA and CDR2 FQGNSA. The CDR3 DNA reads TGTGCCAGCAGCCAGGGGACAGGGGGTGGAAACACCATATATTTT. It translates to CASSQGTGGGNTIYF.

This clone was seen just once. The chain uses TRBV4-3 and TRBJ2-1; 10 bases fit TRBD2. The CDR3 consists of 16 residues. The trim removed 4 bases at V and 7 bases at J, leaving 10 bases unmatched. Germline V lookup: CDR1 LGHNA, CDR2 YSLEER. The CDR3 loop is CASSLLGLAGENEQFF. The CDR3 DNA is TGCGCCAGCAGCCTACTAGGGCTAGCGGGGGAGAATGAGCAGTTCTTC.

The gene calls are TRBV12-3 or TRBV12-4 and TRBJ1-1, with 7 nucleotides matching TRBD1. Trimming at V came to 6 bases and at J to 7 bases, leaving 2 bases not matched to a gene. This CDR3 contains 11 residues. Here the CDR3 DNA reads TGTGCCAGCAGCGGGACAGATGAAGCTTTCTTT. Protein product: CASSGTDEAFF.

The rearrangement joins TRBV15 to TRBJ1-2, with D maybe TRBD1 (5 bases). The CDR3 sequence is 15 residues long. Germline V gives CDR1 LNHNV, CDR2 YYDKDF (reference sequence). Trimming took 0 bases from V and 3 from J, leaving 11 bases between them. CDR3 region: CATSRDGRADYGYTF. The CDR3 bases are TGTGCCACCAGCAGAGATGGCAGGGCGGACTATGGCTACACCTTC.

Written as DNA, the CDR3 is TGTGCCAGCAGCTTACAGGGGGAGACTAACTATGGCTACACCTTC. It translates to CASSLQGETNYGYTF. J is TRBJ1-2 and V is TRBV5-5, with 8 bases lining up with TRBD1. The CDR3 is 15 residues long. Trimming at V came to 2 bases and at J to 0 bases, leaving 3 bases not matched to a gene. CDR1 and CDR2 from the germline V gene are SGHKS and YYEKEE (reference sequence).

V gene TRBV5-4 combines with J gene TRBJ2-7, with 15 nucleotides matching TRBD2. From germline, CDR1 is SGHNT and CDR2 YYREEE (reference sequence). The CDR3 contains 18 residues. Trimming removed 2 bases from V and 0 bases from J; junction bases left unmatched: 6. CDR3 sequence (DNA): TGTGCCAGCAGCTTTACGGGACTAGCGGGGGGTAGCTCCTACGAGCAGTACTTC. This sequence encodes CASSFTGLAGGSSYEQYF.

V and J are TRBV19 and TRBJ1-4, with D possibly being TRBD1 (6 bases). The CDR3 has 14 residues. Germline V gene lookup returns CDR1 LNHDA and CDR2 SQIVND (reference sequence). V was cut by 7 bases and J by 8 bases, with 17 bases left in between. Here the CDR3 reads CASIHRDIGEKLFF. CDR3 DNA: TGTGCCAGTATTCACCGGGACATAGGGGAAAAACTGTTTTTT.

This clone was detected once. The chain is built from TRBV5-1 and TRBJ1-1, with a tentative D call TRBD1 (5 bases). Looked up from germline, CDR1 is SGHRS and CDR2 is YFSETQ. The CDR3 has 14 residues. The V gene lost 0 bases and the J gene lost 2 bases, with 8 bases spanning the gap. Here the CDR3 reads CASSLVGANTEAFF. In DNA, the CDR3 is TGCGCCAGCAGCTTGGTTGGGGCAAACACTGAAGCTTTCTTT.

About this clone itself: This sample includes further DNA sequences coding for the same CDR3. The chain links TRBV9 to TRBJ2-1; a possible D gene is TRBD2 (6 bases). The V end was cut by 0 bases, the J end by 1 base, with 8 bases between. The CDR3 has 15 residues. Germline values: CDR1 SGDLS, CDR2 YYNGEE. The CDR3 spells CASSVAGVSYNEQFF. The CDR3 coding sequence is TGTGCCAGCAGCGTAGCGGGGGTATCCTACAATGAGCAGTTCTTC.

The V call is TRBV15, the J call TRBJ1-1; D gene ambiguous. CDR3 length equals 15 residues. CDR1 LNHNV and CDR2 YYDKDF come from the germline V gene (reference sequence). Trimming left V 0 bases short and J 0 bases short, with 8 bases between. The DNA of the CDR3 is TGTGCCACCAGCAGAGAGGCGACTCTGAACACTGAAGCTTTCTTT. It encodes CATSREATLNTEAFF.

J is TRBJ2-7 and V is TRBV5-6, with 8 bases aligning to TRBD1. Germline CDR1 SGHDT, CDR2 YYEEEE. V dropped 4 bases and J dropped 3; count of bases not matched to a gene: 3. The CDR3 contains 13 residues. Here the CDR3 reads CASSLGQVYEQYF. In DNA form, the CDR3 reads TGTGCCAGCAGCCTGGGACAGGTCTACGAGCAGTACTTC.

The gene calls are TRBV10-3 and TRBJ2-7; TRBD1 aligns across 7 bases. The germline CDR1 and CDR2 sequences are ENHRY and SYGVKD. The V gene end was trimmed by 8 bases and the J gene end by 0 bases; junction bases not matched to a gene: 7. This CDR3 has 14 residues. CDR3 sequence reads: CAISRTGYSYEQYF. DNA of the CDR3: TGTGCCATCTCACGGACAGGTTACTCCTACGAGCAGTACTTC.

The V gene is TRBV9, the J gene TRBJ1-5; D remains ambiguous. The CDR3 has 14 residues. Trimming removed 7 bases at V and 9 bases at J, with 20 bases between. Germline V gene data show CDR1 as SGDLS and CDR2 as YYNGEE. CDR3: CASGLRPNTGPQHF. CDR3 sequence (DNA): TGTGCCAGCGGCTTGAGACCAAACACGGGGCCCCAGCATTTT.

The rearrangement links TRBV19 to TRBJ2-5, with TRBD2 identical over 11 bases. The V segment lost 5 bases and the J segment 0 bases; nucleotides outside the gene matches: 5. The germline V gene has CDR1 LNHDA and CDR2 SQIVND (reference sequence). The CDR3 totals 16 residues. CDR3 residues: CASSPRLAGYQETQYF. In DNA form, the CDR3 reads TGTGCCAGTAGTCCCAGACTAGCGGGGTACCAAGAGACCCAGTACTTC.

This clone has a count of ten or more. The chain couples TRBV6-5 to TRBJ2-7, with 10 bases identical to TRBD1. This CDR3 has 14 amino acids. Losses at the gene ends were 5 bases for V and 6 bases for J; bases not matched to a gene: 7. CDR1 is MNHEY, CDR2 SVGAGI, per germline. The CDR3 nucleotides are TGTGCCAGCAGTAGACCGGGACAGGGGACCGAGCAGTACTTC. Translation gives CASSRPGQGTEQYF.